This T cell receptor beta chain was sequenced during a study of blood T cell repertoires in COVID-19. Study information: Sources were T cells, B-cell-depleted T cells, or PBMCs; the material itself was cDNA or gDNA.

The germline CDR1 and CDR2 sequences are SEHNR and FQNEAQ (reference sequence). The V end was cut by 1 base, the J end by 3 bases, with 6 bases between. This CDR3 has 14 amino acids. TCRdb's table, derived via immunoSEQ multiplex PCR, lists solely in-frame clones and lacks some. The sample lists about 230,000 clones, more than 75% occurring once. This chain links TRBV7-9 with TRBJ1-4; D perhaps matches TRBD1 (5 bases). The sequence came from a man aged 40-55 years with acute or convalescent COVID-19. The sequenced material came from peripheral blood. CDR3 amino acids: CASSLVGANEKLFF. Written as DNA, the CDR3 is TGTGCCAGCAGCTTAGTAGGGGCTAATGAAAAACTGTTTTTT.